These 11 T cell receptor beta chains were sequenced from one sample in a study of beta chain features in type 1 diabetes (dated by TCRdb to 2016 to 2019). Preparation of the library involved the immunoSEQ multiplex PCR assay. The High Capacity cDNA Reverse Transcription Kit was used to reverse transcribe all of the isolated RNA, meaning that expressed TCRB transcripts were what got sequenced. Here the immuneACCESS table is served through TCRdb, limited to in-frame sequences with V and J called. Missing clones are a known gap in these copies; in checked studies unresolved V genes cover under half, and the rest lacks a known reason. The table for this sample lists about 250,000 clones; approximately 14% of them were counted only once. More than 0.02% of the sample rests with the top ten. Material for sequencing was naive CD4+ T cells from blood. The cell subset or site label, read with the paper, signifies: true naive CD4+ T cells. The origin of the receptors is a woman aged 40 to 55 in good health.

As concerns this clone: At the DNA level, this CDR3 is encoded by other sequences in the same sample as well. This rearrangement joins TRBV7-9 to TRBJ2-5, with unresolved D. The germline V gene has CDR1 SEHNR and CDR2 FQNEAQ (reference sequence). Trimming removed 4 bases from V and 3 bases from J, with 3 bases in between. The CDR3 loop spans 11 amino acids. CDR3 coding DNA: TGTGCCAGCAGCTCTGAAGAGACCCAGTACTTC. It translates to CASSSEETQYF.

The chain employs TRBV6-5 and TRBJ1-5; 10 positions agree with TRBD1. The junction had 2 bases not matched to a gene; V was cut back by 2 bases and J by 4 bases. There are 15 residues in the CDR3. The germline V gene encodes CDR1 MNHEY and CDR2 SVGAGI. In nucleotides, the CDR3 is TGTGCCAGCAGTTACCGGACAGGGGGAAATCAGCCCCAGCATTTT. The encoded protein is CASSYRTGGNQPQHF.

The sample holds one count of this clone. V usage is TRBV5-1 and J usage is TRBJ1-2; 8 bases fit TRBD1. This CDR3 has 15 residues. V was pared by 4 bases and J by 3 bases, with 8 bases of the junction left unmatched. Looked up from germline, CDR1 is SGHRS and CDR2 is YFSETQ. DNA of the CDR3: TGCGCCAGCAGCAAGGAGAACAGGGGGGACTATGGCTACACCTTC. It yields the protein CASSKENRGDYGYTF.

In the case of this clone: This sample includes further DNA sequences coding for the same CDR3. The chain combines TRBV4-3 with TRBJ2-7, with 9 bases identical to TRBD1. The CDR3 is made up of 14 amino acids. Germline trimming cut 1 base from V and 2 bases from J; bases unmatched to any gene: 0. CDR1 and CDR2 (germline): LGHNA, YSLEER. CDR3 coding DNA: TGCGCCAGCAGCCAAGGGGACAGGGCCTACGAGCAGTACTTC. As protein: CASSQGDRAYEQYF.

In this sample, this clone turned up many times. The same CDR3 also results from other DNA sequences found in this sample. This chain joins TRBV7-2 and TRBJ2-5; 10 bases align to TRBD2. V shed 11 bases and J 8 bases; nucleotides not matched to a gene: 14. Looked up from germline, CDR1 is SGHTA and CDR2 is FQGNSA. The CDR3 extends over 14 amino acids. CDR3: CASSLGVAGGTQYF. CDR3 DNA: TGTGCCTCCAGCCTAGGAGTAGCGGGGGGTACCCAGTACTTC.

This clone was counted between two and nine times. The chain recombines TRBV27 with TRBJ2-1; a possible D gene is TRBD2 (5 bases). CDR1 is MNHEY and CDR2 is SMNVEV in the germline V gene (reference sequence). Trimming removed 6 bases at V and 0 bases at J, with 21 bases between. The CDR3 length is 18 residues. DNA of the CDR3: TGTGCCAGCAGCCGCACGAACAGCAAGCGGAGCTCCTACAATGAGCAGTTCTTC. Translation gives CASSRTNSKRSSYNEQFF.

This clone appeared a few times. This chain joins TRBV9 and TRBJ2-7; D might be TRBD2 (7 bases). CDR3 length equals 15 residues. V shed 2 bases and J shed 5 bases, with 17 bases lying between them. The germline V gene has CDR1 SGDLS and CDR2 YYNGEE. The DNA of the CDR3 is TGTGCCAGCAGCGTTGGAATGGGGGGGCAACACGAGCAGTACTTC. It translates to CASSVGMGGQHEQYF. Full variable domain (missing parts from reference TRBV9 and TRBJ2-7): DSGVTQTPKHLITATGQRVTLRCSPRSGDLSVYWYQQSLDQGLQFLIQYYNGEERAKGNILERFSAQQFPDLHSELNLSSLELGDSALYFCASSVGMGGQHEQYFGPGTRLTVT.

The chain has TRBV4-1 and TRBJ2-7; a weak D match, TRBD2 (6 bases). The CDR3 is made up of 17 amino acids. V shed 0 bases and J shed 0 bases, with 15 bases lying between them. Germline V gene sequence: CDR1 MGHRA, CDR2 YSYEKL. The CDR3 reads CASSQDGFGGSSYEQYF. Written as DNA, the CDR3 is TGCGCCAGCAGCCAAGACGGTTTTGGGGGGAGCTCCTACGAGCAGTACTTC.

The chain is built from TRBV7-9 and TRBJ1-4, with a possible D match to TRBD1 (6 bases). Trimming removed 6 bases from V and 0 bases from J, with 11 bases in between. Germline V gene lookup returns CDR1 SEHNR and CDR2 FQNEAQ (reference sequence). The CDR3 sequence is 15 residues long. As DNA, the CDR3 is TGTGCCAGCAGTAGACAGGCTGCAACTAATGAAAAACTGTTTTTT. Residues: CASSRQAATNEKLFF.

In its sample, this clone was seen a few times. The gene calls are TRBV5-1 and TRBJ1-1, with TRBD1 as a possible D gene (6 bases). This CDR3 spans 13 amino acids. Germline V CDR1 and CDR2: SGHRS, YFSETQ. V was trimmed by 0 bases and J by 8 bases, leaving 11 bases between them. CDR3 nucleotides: TGCGCCAGCAGCTTGGGGAACAGGGACGAAGCTTTCTTT. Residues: CASSLGNRDEAFF. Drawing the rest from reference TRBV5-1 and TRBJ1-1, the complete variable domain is KAGVTQTPRYLIKTRGQQVTLSCSPISGHRSVSWYQQTPGQGLQFLFEYFSETQRNKGNFPGRFSGRQFSNSRSEMNVSTLELGDSALYLCASSLGNRDEAFFGQGTRLTVV.

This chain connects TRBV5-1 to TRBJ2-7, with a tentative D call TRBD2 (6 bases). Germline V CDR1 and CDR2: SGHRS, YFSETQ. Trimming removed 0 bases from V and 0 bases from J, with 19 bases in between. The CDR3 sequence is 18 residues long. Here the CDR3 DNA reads TGCGCCAGCAGCTTGGACCCCCTTGTCGGGGGTTACTCCTACGAGCAGTACTTC. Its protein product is CASSLDPLVGGYSYEQYF.